The clone carrying this T cell receptor (beta chain) occurred many times. Its antigen is unidentified. This entry is derived from a study of beta chain features in type 1 diabetes. Across the whole study: Investigators examined nearly 110,000,000 sorted cells across all samples.

The study's findings and limits: TCRB CDR3s from Type 1 diabetes patients were moderately but significantly shorter in all four CD4+ subsets.

Since all of the isolated RNA was reverse transcribed, expressed TCRB transcripts were what got sequenced. Sequencing was performed with immunoSEQ multiplex PCR; in TCRdb, only in-frame clones are kept and a portion is missing. The table lists some 350,000 clones, over 8.5% of them singletons. CDR3 length equals 16 residues. The germline CDR1 and CDR2 sequences are SQVTM and ANQGSEA. V was pared by 7 bases and J by 3 bases, with 13 bases of the junction left unmatched. The sample comprised central memory CD4+ T cells from blood. The source is a man aged 25-45 years with type 1 diabetes. The rearrangement uses TRBV29-1 and TRBJ2-7; 12 bases align to TRBD1. The chain's CDR3 is CSALTGTGGNFYEQYF. The CDR3 bases are TGCAGCGCGCTCACCGGGACAGGGGGCAACTTCTACGAGCAGTACTTC.